This T cell receptor beta chain was identified during a study of CD8 T cells in ankylosing spondylitis. Notes on the study in general: Ankylosing spondylitis blood appeared to carry a characteristic TCR beta motif of roughly 8 highly homologous variants.

Trimming stripped 4 bases from V and 0 bases from J, with 11 bases between. Germline CDR1 is MNHEY and CDR2 is SVGAGI. The CDR3 sequence is 15 residues long. MiXCR was run by TCRdb on the 5' RACE reads, yielding one entry per CDR3 protein. The profile covers roughly 100,000 distinct CDR3 sequences, with around 24% appearing a single time and 12% taken by the ten largest. This clonotype was counted only a few times. The antigen is not known. The rearrangement uses TRBV6-5 and TRBJ2-3; the D call may be TRBD1 or TRBD2 (6 bases each). Sequenced input: synovial fluid, either unsorted or a sorted T cell fraction (not recorded which). The receptor's source is a male donor with ankylosing spondylitis. The CDR3 nucleotides are TGTGCCAGCAGTTTCTGGAGGGGGAGCACAGATACGCAGTATTTT. It encodes CASSFWRGSTDTQYF.